This T cell receptor beta chain comes out of a study of T cell responses to AZD1222 COVID-19 vaccine. Assay: immunoSEQ multiplex PCR; the TCRdb copy retains only in-frame clones and omits some. The sample has 150,000 or so clones; more than 70% are singletons. Study outcomes and limitations: Breadth and depth of Spike-specific TCRs rose after two AZD1222 doses.

Trimming left V 3 bases short and J 6 bases short, with 9 bases between. Germline-derived CDR1 and CDR2 are SGHKS and YYEKEE (reference sequence). The CDR3 runs to 13 residues. In regard to this clone: Its antigen remains unknown.

The chain employs TRBV5-5 and TRBJ1-4; D gene unclear. The receptor comes from an adult in good health. The sample was peripheral blood, taken on day 0 of AZD1222 vaccination. The CDR3 nucleotides read TGTGCCAGCAGCTGGAACTTGGATGAAAAACTGTTTTTT. Translated: CASSWNLDEKLFF.